The 6 T cell receptor beta chains given below trace back to one sample, sequenced in a study of T-cell memory formation after mild COVID-19. Via MiXCR, TCRdb re-called the 5' RACE reads, giving one row per CDR3 protein. The sample yields approximately 440,000 distinct CDR3 sequences, 15% to 25% seen once. Sequenced: PBMCs or a T cell subset sorted from them (not recorded which). These receptors were collected from an adult woman who had mild COVID-19 (a few samples of this study predate the infection). Cell type and time point are not known.

The chain couples TRBV12-3 or TRBV12-4 to TRBJ1-2; 7 bases align to TRBD1. This CDR3 is 14 amino acids long. V was pared by 3 bases and J by 8 bases, with 9 bases of the junction left unmatched. CDR3: CASSFGDRDQGYTF. The CDR3 DNA reads TGTGCCAGCAGTTTCGGTGACAGGGACCAGGGCTACACCTTC.

The table lists this clonotype with a few counts. CDR3 sequence: CASSPGTGINRPGNTIYF. The DNA for the CDR3 is TGTGCCAGCAGCCCCGGGACAGGGATAAATAGACCTGGAAACACCATATATTTT. The chain combines TRBV4-2 with TRBJ1-3, with 9 bases matching TRBD1. The CDR3 extends over 18 amino acids. The V and J ends lost 4 bases and 2 bases, in that order; junction bases with no gene match: 12. Germline lookup yields CDR1 LGHNA and CDR2 YNFKEQ.

The genes are TRBV7-9 and TRBJ2-7; 7 bases align to TRBD2. Trimming took 3 bases from V and 0 from J; bases not matched to a gene: 5. This CDR3 comprises 15 residues. The germline V gene encodes CDR1 SEHNR and CDR2 FQNEAQ (reference sequence). The DNA of the CDR3 is TGTGCCAGCAGCTTTGGGGGGAGGGACTCCTACGAGCAGTACTTC. Protein sequence: CASSFGGRDSYEQYF.

In DNA form, the CDR3 reads TGCGCCAGCAGGGAACAGGGAGGCGGAAGCGGGGAGCTGTTTTTT. Translation: CASREQGGGSGELFF. The chain links TRBV5-1 to TRBJ2-2; the D gene could be TRBD1 or TRBD2 (6 bases each). The CDR3 length is 15 residues. The V gene lost 5 bases and the J gene lost 7 bases, with 18 bases spanning the gap. Germline lookup yields CDR1 SGHRS and CDR2 YFSETQ.

This sequence joins TRBV5-1 and TRBJ2-1; perhaps TRBD2 as D (5 bases). V shed 4 bases and J shed 9 bases, with 23 bases lying between them. Per germline, CDR1 SGHRS and CDR2 YFSETQ. The CDR3 loop spans 16 amino acids. The CDR3 spells CASSPDLATLVVEQFF. CDR3 DNA: TGCGCCAGCAGCCCTGACTTAGCGACCCTGGTTGTTGAGCAGTTCTTC.

The table lists this clonotype with a few counts. The gene calls are TRBV11-3 and TRBJ2-7; a possible D gene is TRBD1 (6 bases). Germline CDR1 reads SGHNT; CDR2 reads YENEEA. Deletions cut 2 bases from V and 1 base from J, with 12 bases between. The length of the CDR3 is 15 residues. CDR3 sequence reads: CASSLSQGHSYEQYF. The CDR3 nucleotides are TGTGCCAGCAGCTTATCACAGGGACATTCCTACGAGCAGTACTTC.